These T cell receptor beta chains were read from a single sample in a study of glioma-infiltrating T cells. Each CDR3 protein is one row after TCRdb ran MiXCR on the multiplex PCR reads. Here the sample spans 100,000 to 150,000 distinct CDR3 sequences, around 23% being singletons. Sequenced material: glioma tissue, nonneoplastic brain tissue, or PBMCs (not recorded which). The source is a human donor with low-grade glioma or glioblastoma, undergoing nonglioma brain surgery, or in good health (not recorded which). Both conserved end residues are part of each CDR3. The D gene is left open where the match is weak. A clone size is listed for some rows: how often the clone was seen (once, few, many), or a class if it is expanded.

V gene,D gene,CDR3 length,clone size,J gene,CDR3 DNA,CDR3 protein
TRBV7-2,NA,17,few,TRBJ1-6,TGTGCCAGCAGCTTCCAAGCCGGGGGTTTAATTCGATCACCCCTCCACTTT,CASSFQAGGLIRSPLHF
TRBV24-1,TRBD1,15,NA,TRBJ2-1,TGTGCCACCAGTCGGACAGGCAACTCCTACAATGAGCAGTTCTTC,CATSRTGNSYNEQFF
TRBV6-1,NA,14,many,TRBJ2-3,TGTGCCAGCAGTTATCAGGGGGAGGCAGATACGCAGTATTTT,CASSYQGEADTQYF
TRBV19,TRBD1,16,few,TRBJ2-6,TGTGCCAGTAGCGTATACAGGGGCTCTGGGGCCAACGTCCTGACTTTC,CASSVYRGSGANVLTF
TRBV28,NA,14,few,TRBJ2-5,TGTGCCAGCAGTTTCCCCCCACAGGGTGAGGCCCAGTACTTC,CASSFPPQGEAQYF
TRBV6-1,NA,11,many,TRBJ2-3,TGTGCCGCCAGGAGCACAGATACGCAGTATTTT,CAARSTDTQYF
TRBV19,NA,15,few,TRBJ1-5,TGTGCCAGTAGTTACAAGAACGAAAGTAATCAGCCCCAGCATTTT,CASSYKNESNQPQHF
TRBV2,NA,16,NA,TRBJ2-1,TGTGCCAGCAGTGAATTCGGGGGAAGCTCCTACAATGAGCAGTTCTTC,CASSEFGGSSYNEQFF
TRBV6-2/TRBV6-3,NA,16,NA,TRBJ2-2,TGTGCCAGCAGCGTAGCCCCTAGCCCGGGCACCGGGGAGCTGTTTTTT,CASSVAPSPGTGELFF
TRBV20-1,NA,14,NA,TRBJ1-6,TGCAGTGCTAGAGGGGGGACTCTGGGCTCACCCCTCCACTTT,CSARGGTLGSPLHF
TRBV11-1,TRBD1,13,NA,TRBJ1-2,TGTGCCAGCAGCCCCGACAGGGTCTATGGCTACACCTTC,CASSPDRVYGYTF
TRBV11-1,TRBD1,15,NA,TRBJ2-1,TGTGCCAGCAGCTTAGCGGGACAGCCTTACAATGAGCAGTTCTTC,CASSLAGQPYNEQFF
TRBV24-1,TRBD2,15,NA,TRBJ2-3,TGTGCCACCAGTGACCAACTAGCGAAAGCAGATACGCAGTATTTT,CATSDQLAKADTQYF
TRBV30,NA,12,NA,TRBJ2-3,TGTGCCTGGAGTGTAATATCAGATACGCAGTATTTT,CAWSVISDTQYF
TRBV7-9,NA,14,NA,TRBJ2-1,TGTGCCAGCAGCTTAGTGCCGGCCTACAATGAGCAGTTCTTC,CASSLVPAYNEQFF
TRBV3-1,NA,14,few,TRBJ2-5,TGTGCCAGCAGCCACCCGCTGGGGCCGCAGACCCAGTACTTC,CASSHPLGPQTQYF
TRBV20-1,TRBD1,13,many,TRBJ2-3,TGCAGTGCTCTAGGGACAGGGGAAGATACGCAGTATTTT,CSALGTGEDTQYF
TRBV6-1,NA,15,many,TRBJ1-4,TGTGCCAGCAAATCGACACGGGGCTTACGGGAAAAACTGTTTTTT,CASKSTRGLREKLFF
TRBV20-1,NA,16,NA,TRBJ1-5,TGCAGTGCTAGACTGGGCGCCGGGGATAGCAATCAGCCCCAGCATTTT,CSARLGAGDSNQPQHF
TRBV28,NA,12,NA,TRBJ1-2,TGTGCCAGCAGGCGCGACACCTATGGCTACACCTTC,CASRRDTYGYTF
TRBV5-1,TRBD1,15,few,TRBJ2-3,TGCGCCAGCAGCTTATTTCAGGGGGCTGCAGATACGCAGTATTTT,CASSLFQGAADTQYF
TRBV2,NA,14,few,TRBJ1-5,TGTGCCAGCAGTGATCTTGTGGGCAATCAGCCCCAGCATTTT,CASSDLVGNQPQHF
TRBV7-9,NA,11,many,TRBJ2-5,TGTGCCAGCAGTCAGGAGGAGACCCAGTACTTC,CASSQEETQYF
TRBV7-9,NA,13,NA,TRBJ2-1,TGTGCCAGCAGCCCGGTACGGTACAATGAGCAGTTCTTC,CASSPVRYNEQFF
TRBV27,NA,13,few,TRBJ2-2,TGTGCCAGCAGGCAGTCGAACACCGGGGAGCTGTTTTTT,CASRQSNTGELFF
TRBV3-1,NA,13,many,TRBJ2-3,TGTGCCAGCAGCCGGCAGGGCACAGATACGCAGTATTTT,CASSRQGTDTQYF
TRBV24-1,NA,16,few,TRBJ2-1,TGTGCCACCAGTGAACAGGCTCGGTTCTCCTACAATGAGCAGTTCTTC,CATSEQARFSYNEQFF
TRBV2,NA,14,NA,TRBJ1-1,TGTGCCATCCCGAGGGGGGCCATGAACACTGAAGCTTTCTTT,CAIPRGAMNTEAFF
TRBV20-1,NA,15,NA,TRBJ2-5,TGCAGTGCTAGAAGGACACCTCCCTACCAAGAGACCCAGTACTTC,CSARRTPPYQETQYF
TRBV7-2,TRBD1,16,NA,TRBJ1-1,TGTGCCAGCAGCTTAGGGACAGGGGGTTGGAACACTGAAGCTTTCTTT,CASSLGTGGWNTEAFF
TRBV11-1,TRBD1,15,NA,TRBJ2-1,TGTGCCAGCAGCCCCCGGGACAGACCAAACAATGAGCAGTTCTTC,CASSPRDRPNNEQFF
TRBV11-2,NA,12,NA,TRBJ2-1,TGCGCCAGCAGCCCGGTTAACAATGAGCAGTTCTTC,CASSPVNNEQFF
TRBV12-3/TRBV12-4,NA,15,NA,TRBJ1-1,TGTGCCAGCAGTGCGACCGATCAATTGAACACTGAAGCTTTCTTT,CASSATDQLNTEAFF
TRBV6-1,NA,10,NA,TRBJ2-1,TGTGCCCTGGAGACCGCTCGACAGTTCTTC,CALETARQFF
TRBV7-2,NA,12,NA,TRBJ1-2,TGTGCCAGCAGCCTCACCCCCGGCGGCTACACCTTC,CASSLTPGGYTF
TRBV20-1,TRBD1,17,NA,TRBJ1-3,TGCAGTGCTAGACCCCCCCCTGGACAGGGAGGCGGAAACACCATATATTTT,CSARPPPGQGGGNTIYF
TRBV6-1,TRBD1,16,few,TRBJ1-6,TGTGCCAGCAGCGATAGGGGGCCTTCCTATAATTCACCCCTCCACTTT,CASSDRGPSYNSPLHF
TRBV7-2,NA,14,many,TRBJ1-5,TGTGCCAGCAGCTTAGGTTGGGGCAATCAGCCCCAGCATTTT,CASSLGWGNQPQHF
TRBV18,NA,13,few,TRBJ2-1,TGTGCCAGCTCACCTCAGCAGGGAAATGAGCAGTTCTTC,CASSPQQGNEQFF
TRBV15,NA,13,many,TRBJ1-1,TGTGCCACCAGCAGAGTATCGGGGGGGGAAGCTTTCTTT,CATSRVSGGEAFF
TRBV2,NA,18,NA,TRBJ2-3,TGTGCCAGCCCATTAACACGGGCCTTACCCCACAAGGCGGATACGCAGTATTTT,CASPLTRALPHKADTQYF
TRBV6-2/TRBV6-3,NA,14,few,TRBJ2-5,TGTGCCAGCAGTCCTAGCGTACCGGGGGAGACCCAGTACTTC,CASSPSVPGETQYF
TRBV2,TRBD1,15,NA,TRBJ1-4,TGTGCCAGCAGTGCCCGGACAGGGGACTATGAAAAACTGTTTTTT,CASSARTGDYEKLFF
TRBV18,TRBD2,19,few,TRBJ2-3,TGTGCCAGCCGGAAGATACAACGACCTAGCGGGGGAGGTAGAGATACGCAGTATTTT,CASRKIQRPSGGGRDTQYF
TRBV27,NA,13,few,TRBJ1-3,TGTGCCAGCAGCCATGTCACCGGAAACACCATATATTTT,CASSHVTGNTIYF
TRBV28,NA,16,few,TRBJ2-3,TGTGCCAGCAGTTGGACCTGGAGTCTTGACACAGATACGCAGTATTTT,CASSWTWSLDTDTQYF
TRBV19,NA,16,NA,TRBJ2-5,TGTGCCAGTAGTATAGAGGAGGCAGGGCTTGGGGAGACCCAGTACTTC,CASSIEEAGLGETQYF